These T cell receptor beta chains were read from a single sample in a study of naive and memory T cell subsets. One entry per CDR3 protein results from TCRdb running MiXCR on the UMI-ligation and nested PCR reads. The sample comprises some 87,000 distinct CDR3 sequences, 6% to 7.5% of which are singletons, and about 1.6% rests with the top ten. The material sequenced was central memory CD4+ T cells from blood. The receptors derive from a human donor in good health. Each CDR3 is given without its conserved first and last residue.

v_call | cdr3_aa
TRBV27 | ASARLSSGRYEQY
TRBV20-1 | SARDHYGSGANVLT
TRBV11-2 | ASSLDRTSRYEQY
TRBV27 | ASSLRRFDTQY
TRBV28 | ASSLSWTYEQY
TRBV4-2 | ASSQQRGYEQY
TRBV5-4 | ASSPDSQETQY
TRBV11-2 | ASSFAGQGPFGYT
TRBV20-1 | SAHSRVSGGYNEQF
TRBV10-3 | AIRETGTSTDTQY
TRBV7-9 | ASSLRGWTATDTQY
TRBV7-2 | ASSLLYPGLAGAGGEQF
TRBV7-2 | ASSSRLAGIVSTDTQY
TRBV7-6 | ASSSTQGSNEQY